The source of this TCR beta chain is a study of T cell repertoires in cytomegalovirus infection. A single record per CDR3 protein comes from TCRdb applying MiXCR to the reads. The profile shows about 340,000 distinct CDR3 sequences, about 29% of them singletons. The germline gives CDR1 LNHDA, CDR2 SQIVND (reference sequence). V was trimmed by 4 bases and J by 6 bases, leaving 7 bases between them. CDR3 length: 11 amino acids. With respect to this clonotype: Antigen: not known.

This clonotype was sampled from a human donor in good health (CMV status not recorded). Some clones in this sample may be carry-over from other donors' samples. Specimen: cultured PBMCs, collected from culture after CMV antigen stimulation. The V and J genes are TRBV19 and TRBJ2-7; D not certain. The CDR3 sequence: CASSNMGEQYF. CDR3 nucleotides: TGTGCCAGTAGTAACATGGGCGAGCAGTACTTC. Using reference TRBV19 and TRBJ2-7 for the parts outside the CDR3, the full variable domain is DGGITQSPKYLFRKEGQNVTLSCEQNLNHDAMYWYRQDPGQGLRLIYYSQIVNDFQKGDIAEGYSVSREKKESFPLTVTSAQKNPTAFYLCASSNMGEQYFGPGTRLTVT.